These T cell receptor beta chains were read from a single sample in a study of Ad26.COV2.S vaccination and SARS-CoV-2 variants. Sequencing was performed with immunoSEQ multiplex PCR; in TCRdb, only in-frame clones are kept and a portion is missing. Of about 390,000 clones listed, approximately 90% are singletons. The starting material was peripheral blood, obtained in a trial of Ad26.COV2.S vaccine versus placebo. These receptors originate from a person between 18 and 60 years old who received the Ad26.COV2.S COVID-19 vaccine or a placebo. Both conserved end residues are trimmed from each CDR3. A D gene is named only where the DNA matches it firmly.

j_call: TRBJ1-5; v_call: TRBV19; d_call: -; cdr3_length: 11; cdr3_aa: ASSIRENQPQH
j_call: TRBJ2-3; v_call: TRBV12-3/TRBV12-4; d_call: -; cdr3_length: 10; cdr3_aa: ASSWTSSPQY
j_call: TRBJ2-7; v_call: TRBV5-1; d_call: TRBD1; cdr3_length: 14; cdr3_aa: ASSGGGTGSSYEQY
j_call: TRBJ1-2; v_call: TRBV19; d_call: -; cdr3_length: 11; cdr3_aa: ASSIPQGRSYT
j_call: TRBJ2-5; v_call: TRBV5-1; d_call: -; cdr3_length: 12; cdr3_aa: ASSFGRGGETQY
j_call: TRBJ2-3; v_call: TRBV5-5; d_call: -; cdr3_length: 11; cdr3_aa: ASSLRPTDTQY
j_call: TRBJ1-5; v_call: TRBV18; d_call: -; cdr3_length: 11; cdr3_aa: ASSPGTYQPQH
j_call: TRBJ2-7; v_call: TRBV6-2/TRBV6-3; d_call: -; cdr3_length: 12; cdr3_aa: ASSYGGPSTVQY
j_call: TRBJ2-3; v_call: TRBV7-2; d_call: -; cdr3_length: 12; cdr3_aa: ASSTQTVTDTQY
j_call: TRBJ1-1; v_call: TRBV9; d_call: -; cdr3_length: 12; cdr3_aa: ASSSGGRNTEAF
j_call: TRBJ1-6; v_call: TRBV2; d_call: -; cdr3_length: 16; cdr3_aa: ASTGPARLSSYNSPLH
j_call: TRBJ2-3; v_call: TRBV24-1; d_call: -; cdr3_length: 11; cdr3_aa: ATSDFRTDTQY
j_call: TRBJ1-1; v_call: TRBV25-1; d_call: -; cdr3_length: 12; cdr3_aa: ASNGYPMNTEAF
j_call: TRBJ2-1; v_call: TRBV7-6; d_call: TRBD2; cdr3_length: 11; cdr3_aa: ASSLGGGGEQF